One sample yielded the 27 T cell receptor beta chains listed below, sequenced in a study of blood T cell repertoires in COVID-19. Generated by immunoSEQ multiplex PCR, the TCRdb table keeps only in-frame clones and is missing some. The sample lists tens of thousands of clones, around 85% occurring once. Sequencing input: peripheral blood. All receptors come from a woman aged 70-85 years with acute or convalescent COVID-19.

The V call is TRBV9, the J call TRBJ1-2, with D possibly TRBD1 on 5 matching bases. Germline assignment: CDR1 SGDLS and CDR2 YYNGEE. V was trimmed by 1 base and J by 4 bases, leaving 20 bases between them. The CDR3 covers 17 residues. CDR3: CASSVWGAGPDFYGYTF. CDR3 in DNA: TGTGCCAGCAGCGTATGGGGAGCGGGGCCGGACTTCTATGGCTACACCTTC.

The chain links TRBV5-4 to TRBJ2-1, with 9 positions matching TRBD1. Germline trimming cut 4 bases from V and 8 bases from J; bases unmatched to any gene: 4. Germline V lookup: CDR1 SGHNT, CDR2 YYREEE (reference sequence). The CDR3 is made up of 13 amino acids. Here the CDR3 reads CASSPDRGHEQFF. The CDR3 DNA follows: TGTGCCAGCAGCCCGGACAGGGGCCATGAGCAGTTCTTC.

This chain joins TRBV7-2 and TRBJ2-1; D perhaps matches TRBD1 (7 bases). The germline V and J ends were trimmed by 1 base and 4 bases, with 14 bases remaining between them. CDR3 length: 16 amino acids. Germline CDR1 SGHTA, CDR2 FQGNSA. CDR3 in DNA: TGTGCCAGCAGCTTAGGACAGGGAGGATTGTACAATGAGCAGTTCTTC. This translates into CASSLGQGGLYNEQFF. Supplemented by reference TRBV7-2 and TRBJ2-1, the full variable domain reads GAGVSQSPSNKVTEKGKDVELRCDPISGHTALYWYRQSLGQGLEFLIYFQGNSAPDKSGLPSDRFSAERTGGSVSTLTIQRTQQEDSAVYLCASSLGQGGLYNEQFFGPGTRLTVL.

V is TRBV19 and J is TRBJ2-7, with D maybe TRBD1 (6 bases). The CDR3 spans 13 residues. The V gene lost 10 bases and the J gene lost 3 bases, with 16 bases spanning the gap. Germline V gene sequence: CDR1 LNHDA, CDR2 SQIVND (reference sequence). CDR3 DNA: TGTGCCAACACCCCCTCGGACAGCTACGAGCAGTACGTC. Protein sequence: CANTPSDSYEQYV.

The rearrangement uses TRBV18 and TRBJ1-2, with TRBD1 matching 8 bases. CDR3 length equals 15 residues. The V gene's germline CDR1 is KGHSH and CDR2 LQKENI. The V segment lost 2 bases and the J segment 2 bases; nucleotides outside the gene matches: 4. The CDR3 spells CASSPGQGDNYGYTF. CDR3 sequence (DNA): TGTGCCAGCTCACCAGGACAGGGAGACAACTATGGCTACACCTTC. Based on the CDR3 plus reference TRBV18 and TRBJ1-2, the full variable domain is NAGVMQNPRHLVRRRGQEARLRCSPMKGHSHVYWYRQLPEEGLKFMVYLQKENIIDESGMPKERFSAEFPKEGPSILRIQQVVRGDSAAYFCASSPGQGDNYGYTFGSGTRLTVV.

The genes are TRBV6-2 or TRBV6-3 and TRBJ2-7, with TRBD2 matching 10 bases. The germline V gene encodes CDR1 MNHEY and CDR2 SVGEGT. V shed 2 bases, J shed 9 bases, and the junction held 10 bases outside the gene matches. There are 15 residues in the CDR3. CDR3 loop: CASSYRGLAAPVQYV. The CDR3 bases are TGTGCCAGCAGTTACCGAGGACTAGCGGCTCCGGTGCAGTACGTC.

The chain uses TRBV19 and TRBJ2-2; 10 bases agree with TRBD2. The V and J ends lost 5 bases and 3 bases, in that order; junction bases with no gene match: 18. The germline V gene encodes CDR1 LNHDA and CDR2 SQIVND (reference sequence). CDR3 size: 20 residues. In DNA, the CDR3 is TGTGCCAGTAGTGGGCATTGGGCTAGCGGGAGAAGAAAGGACACCGGGGAGCTGTTTTTT. Its protein product is CASSGHWASGRRKDTGELFF.

V is TRBV11-2 and J is TRBJ2-1; D uncertain. The CDR3 consists of 16 residues. Looked up from germline, CDR1 is SGHAT and CDR2 is FQNNGV. V was shortened by 4 bases and J by 0 bases, with 13 bases between the two germline ends. CDR3 region: CASSSLQLYSYNEQFF. The CDR3 DNA sequence: TGTGCCAGCAGCTCCCTACAGCTTTACTCCTACAATGAGCAGTTCTTC.

As concerns this clone: The junction and the germline gene differ at one end; a read error may be behind it. CDR3 in DNA: TGTGCCAGCAGCCTTGAGTCCTTCAATGAGCAGTTCTTC. It encodes CASSLESFNEQFF. This chain joins TRBV7-2 and TRBJ2-1, with D unresolved. Germline CDR1 reads SGHTA; CDR2 reads FQGNSA. CDR3 length equals 13 residues. Together with reference TRBV7-2 and TRBJ2-1, the CDR3 gives the full variable domain: GAGVSQSPSNKVTEKGKDVELRCDPISGHTALYWYRQSLGQGLEFLIYFQGNSAPDKSGLPSDRFSAERTGGSVSTLTIQRTQQEDSAVYLCASSLESFNEQFFGPGTRLTVL.

This chain links TRBV24-1 with TRBJ1-1; TRBD1 matches at 11 bases. J gave up 4 bases and V 3 bases, and 3 bases lay outside the gene matches. Germline V gene lookup returns CDR1 KGHDR and CDR2 SFDVKD. This CDR3 has 15 amino acids. CDR3 in DNA: TGTGCCACCAGTGATACCGGGACAGGGGGCACTGAAGCTTTCTTT. It translates to CATSDTGTGGTEAFF.

In nucleotides, the CDR3 is TGTGCCAGCAGTTTAAACAGGCAGCCCCAGCATTTT. Amino acids: CASSLNRQPQHF. J is TRBJ1-5 and V is TRBV12-3 or TRBV12-4; TRBD1 might be the D (5 bases). Trimming removed 2 bases from V and 7 bases from J, with 6 bases in between. The CDR3 extends over 12 amino acids.

The chain combines TRBV5-6 with TRBJ1-2, with D unresolved. V lost 1 base and J lost 6, with 10 bases in between. Germline CDR1 SGHDT, CDR2 YYEEEE. The CDR3 loop spans 13 amino acids. This chain's CDR3 is CASSLISSDGYTF. Here the CDR3 DNA reads TGTGCCAGCAGCTTGATCTCCAGTGATGGCTACACCTTC.

The chain is built from TRBV6-5 and TRBJ2-2; 8 bases fit TRBD1. V shed 5 bases, J shed 12 bases, and the junction held 5 bases outside the gene matches. The germline CDR1 and CDR2 sequences are MNHEY and SVGAGI. This CDR3 region has 12 residues. CDR3 protein: CASSRTGKKLFF. DNA of the CDR3: TGTGCCAGCAGTCGGACAGGGAAAAAGCTGTTTTTT.

The chain employs TRBV7-9 and TRBJ1-2, with D possibly matching TRBD1 (5 bases). Germline assignment: CDR1 SEHNR and CDR2 FQNEAQ (reference sequence). The CDR3 has 14 amino acids. Trimming shortened V by 1 base and J by 2 bases, and 8 bases separated the two germline ends. In nucleotides, the CDR3 is TGTGCCAGCAGCTTAGATCAGGGAAACTATGGCTACACCTTC. Encoded protein: CASSLDQGNYGYTF.

This rearrangement joins TRBV6-2 or TRBV6-3 to TRBJ1-2; D unclear. With 5 bases removed from V and 4 bases from J, the gap between germline ends came to 11 bases. The germline V gene has CDR1 MNHEY and CDR2 SVGEGT. The CDR3 spans 13 residues. The CDR3 DNA is TGTGCCAGCAGTACCCAGGTTCCCTATGGCTACACCTTC. This sequence encodes CASSTQVPYGYTF.

This chain connects TRBV3-1 (or the pseudogene TRBV3-2) to TRBJ1-2; TRBD1 agrees at 8 bases. The CDR3 has 15 amino acids. CDR1 and CDR2 from the germline V gene are LGHDT and YNNKEL (reference sequence). J was trimmed by 6 bases and V by 5 bases; bases with no gene match: 11. CDR3 sequence (DNA): TGTGCCAGCAGCATACCCGGGACAGGACTTCATGGCTACACCTTC. Its translation is CASSIPGTGLHGYTF.

This chain links TRBV3-1 (or the pseudogene TRBV3-2) with TRBJ2-1, with 8 bases matching TRBD2. The CDR3 spans 17 residues. In germline, CDR1 is LGHDT, CDR2 YNNKEL (reference sequence). The V gene end was trimmed by 0 bases and the J gene end by 4 bases; junction bases not matched to a gene: 8. CDR3 residues: CASSQDAGTRAYNEQFF. CDR3 sequence (DNA): TGTGCCAGCAGCCAAGACGCTGGGACTAGGGCTTACAATGAGCAGTTCTTC.

This clone was picked up a small number of times. The chain joins TRBV29-1 to TRBJ2-1, with 8 bases that match TRBD2. Trimming at V came to 4 bases and at J to 7 bases, leaving 12 bases not matched to a gene. Germline V gene sequence: CDR1 SQVTM, CDR2 ANQGSEA. CDR3 length: 15 residues. This CDR3 is CSVGLSLADENEQFF. Here the CDR3 DNA reads TGCAGCGTTGGGTTATCACTAGCGGACGAGAATGAGCAGTTCTTC.

The J gene is TRBJ2-5, the V gene TRBV9; a possible D gene is TRBD1 (6 bases). CDR3 length equals 16 residues. Trimming cost V 2 bases and J 2 bases, with 16 bases left between them. Germline V gene lookup returns CDR1 SGDLS and CDR2 YYNGEE. CDR3 in amino acids: CASSVTTGSGQETQYF. The CDR3 DNA reads as TGTGCCAGCAGCGTTACCACAGGGTCGGGGCAAGAGACCCAGTACTTC.

This clone turned up a few times. This chain connects TRBV7-8 to TRBJ2-2, with 9 bases fitting TRBD2. This CDR3 is 15 amino acids long. Unmatched junction bases numbered 8, after V lost 6 bases and J lost 6 bases. Germline V CDR1 and CDR2: SGHVS, FQNEAQ. CDR3 in amino acids: CASRFIAGESGELFF. In nucleotides, the CDR3 is TGTGCCAGCAGGTTCATAGCGGGAGAGTCCGGGGAGCTGTTTTTT.

V gene TRBV7-2 combines with J gene TRBJ2-1; 8 nucleotides line up with TRBD2. The CDR3 runs to 14 residues. CDR1 and CDR2 (germline): SGHTA, FQGNSA. Unmatched junction bases numbered 3, after V lost 5 bases and J lost 3 bases. As DNA, the CDR3 is TGTGCCAGCAGCACCGGGACTAGCTACAATGAGCAGTTCTTC. It translates to CASSTGTSYNEQFF.

The rearrangement uses TRBV2 and TRBJ2-3; 8 nucleotides match TRBD2. With 6 bases clipped from V and 1 base from J, the junction kept 9 bases outside the gene matches. The germline gives CDR1 SNHLY, CDR2 FYNNEI. This CDR3 region has 16 residues. CDR3 loop: CASRTGGPLRTDTQYF. CDR3 DNA sequence: TGTGCCAGCAGGACGGGGGGGCCTCTACGCACAGATACGCAGTATTTT.

The rearrangement joins TRBV10-2 to TRBJ2-3; TRBD2 matches at 9 bases. The CDR3 is made up of 18 amino acids. With V trimmed by 2 bases and J by 5 bases, 14 bases remained unmatched. CDR1 is WSHSY and CDR2 is SAAADI in the germline V gene. CDR3 amino acids: CASSEPLGRGGLLDTQYF. Here the CDR3 DNA reads TGCGCCAGCAGTGAGCCCCTGGGGCGGGGGGGCCTTCTAGATACGCAGTATTTT.

The sample holds one count of this clone. The V gene is TRBV28, the J gene TRBJ1-5, with 8 bases that match TRBD1. Germline CDR1 is MDHEN and CDR2 is SYDVKM. V lost 5 bases and J lost 0; bases outside the gene matches: 12. CDR3 size: 18 residues. The CDR3 here is CASSPSRGLGSSNQPQHF. CDR3 DNA sequence: TGTGCCAGCAGTCCCAGCAGGGGGCTGGGGAGTAGCAATCAGCCCCAGCATTTT.

This clone was detected only a few times. The chain employs TRBV5-6 and TRBJ2-5; D perhaps matches TRBD1 (6 bases). Between the trimmed V and J ends, which lost 4 bases and 1 base, there was a span of 20 bases. This CDR3 has 17 residues. CDR1 is SGHDT and CDR2 is YYEEEE in the germline V gene. The CDR3 nucleotides are TGTGCCAGCAGCGGGCCGGGACACGTTTTGACCCAAGAGACCCAGTACTTC. Encoded protein: CASSGPGHVLTQETQYF.

This rearrangement joins TRBV4-2 to TRBJ1-4; the D is unclear. The germline V gene encodes CDR1 LGHNA and CDR2 YNFKEQ. The CDR3 runs 16 residues. Between the trimmed V and J ends, which lost 1 base and 3 bases, there was a span of 12 bases. The CDR3 nucleotides read TGTGCCAGCAGCCAAGTCTCGAGGGCTCCTAATGAAAAACTGTTTTTT. It is translated as CASSQVSRAPNEKLFF.

This chain joins TRBV27 and TRBJ2-3; possible D gene TRBD1, 6 bases. The germline CDR1 and CDR2 sequences are MNHEY and SMNVEV (reference sequence). V gave up 3 bases and J gave up 4 bases, with 8 bases separating them. The CDR3 is 13 amino acids. CDR3 coding DNA: TGTGCCAGCAGTTTTGAGGGGGCAGATACGCAGTATTTT. As protein: CASSFEGADTQYF.